This T cell receptor (beta chain) was obtained from a study of blood T cell repertoires in COVID-19. Study background: Recovered participants had two consecutive negative NP/OP PCR tests, healthcare professional clearance, or symptom resolution. Sources were T cells, B-cell-depleted T cells, or PBMCs; the material itself was cDNA or gDNA.

Cohorts were assigned according to the clinical history that participants reported. There are 12 residues in the CDR3. V was trimmed by 5 bases and J by 5 bases, leaving 7 bases between them. Germline V lookup: CDR1 SEHNR, CDR2 FQNEAQ (reference sequence). Methods used by the authors: Counts of nucleated cells, estimated from reference gene primer amplification, were obtained. Assay used: immunoSEQ multiplex PCR; TCRdb lists only in-frame clones, some missing. D and trimming come from the DNA, and the V and J calls and clone size come from that table. The sample includes about 360,000 clones, around 87% of them seen just once. This clone was seen a single time.

The J gene is TRBJ2-1, the V gene TRBV7-9; no reliable D call. What was sequenced was PBMCs or T cells enriched from blood (not recorded which). This TCR came from a man aged 35 to 55 in a cohort exposed to, infected with or recovered from COVID-19 (not recorded which). The CDR3 DNA reads as TGTGCCAGCAGCCCAGGTGACAATGAGCAGTTCTTC. Translating it yields CASSPGDNEQFF. The full variable domain, its missing parts supplied by reference TRBV7-9 and TRBJ2-1, is DTGVSQNPRHKITKRGQNVTFRCDPISEHNRLYWYRQTLGQGPEFLTYFQNEAQLEKSRLLSDRFSAERPKGSFSTLEIQRTEQGDSAMYLCASSPGDNEQFFGPGTRLTVL.